These 23 T cell receptor beta chains came from one sample sequenced in a study of OX40 agonist ivuxolimab in advanced cancers. The data were produced by immunoSEQ multiplex PCR, yet TCRdb's version contains in-frame clones alone and is incomplete. The table lists tens of thousands of clones, more than 75% of them singletons. This material consisted of CD4+ or CD8+ T cells sorted from blood, taken in a trial of the OX40 agonist ivuxolimab. Receptors originate from an adult with an advanced solid tumor such as melanoma, head and neck, liver or kidney cancer.

The chain recombines TRBV19 with TRBJ1-5; no reliable D call. Germline V lookup: CDR1 LNHDA, CDR2 SQIVND (reference sequence). The V gene lost 6 bases and the J gene lost 3 bases, with 12 bases spanning the gap. The CDR3 totals 14 residues. The CDR3 spells CASRAEGTNQPQHF. CDR3 in DNA: TGTGCCAGTAGGGCAGAGGGTACCAATCAGCCCCAGCATTTT. The whole variable domain, filled in from reference TRBV19 and TRBJ1-5, reads DGGITQSPKYLFRKEGQNVTLSCEQNLNHDAMYWYRQDPGQGLRLIYYSQIVNDFQKGDIAEGYSVSREKKESFPLTVTSAQKNPTAFYLCASRAEGTNQPQHFGDGTRLSIL.

The rearrangement links TRBV5-4 to TRBJ1-2; 7 bases are shared with TRBD1. Germline values: CDR1 SGHNT, CDR2 YYREEE (reference sequence). V shed 5 bases and J 4 bases; nucleotides not matched to a gene: 8. This CDR3 comprises 14 residues. DNA for the CDR3: TGTGCCAGCAGAACTGGACAGGAGGGCTATGGCTACACCTTC. Its translation: CASRTGQEGYGYTF.

V usage is TRBV29-1 and J usage is TRBJ2-1, with 13 bases lining up with TRBD2. V trimming: 3 bases; J trimming: 2 bases; junction bases outside the gene matches: 7. Germline V gene data show CDR1 as SQVTM and CDR2 as ANQGSEA. The CDR3 runs to 17 residues. The CDR3 region is CSVDLGGTSGTYNEQFF. CDR3 nucleotides: TGCAGCGTTGATCTGGGGGGGACTAGCGGGACCTACAATGAGCAGTTCTTC.

The J gene is TRBJ2-7, the V gene TRBV27; 11 positions agree with TRBD1. V dropped 4 bases and J dropped 3; count of bases not matched to a gene: 17. Looked up from germline, CDR1 is MNHEY and CDR2 is SMNVEV (reference sequence). The CDR3 has 19 residues. In nucleotides, the CDR3 is TGTGCCAGCAGTTCCCCATTAGGACAGGGGGCCTTGTCGGGCTACGAGCAGTACTTC. Protein sequence: CASSSPLGQGALSGYEQYF.

The J gene is TRBJ2-1, the V gene TRBV5-6; TRBD1 aligns across 9 bases. Per germline, CDR1 SGHDT and CDR2 YYEEEE. The CDR3 has 15 residues. With V trimmed by 4 bases and J by 8 bases, 10 bases remained unmatched. The CDR3 nucleotides are TGTGCCAGCAGCCGATCCCTACAGGGGGCGGATGAGCAGTTCTTC. Its translation: CASSRSLQGADEQFF.

This chain uses TRBV5-1 with TRBJ2-7, with TRBD1 identical over 10 bases. The CDR3 has 16 amino acids. V lost 4 bases, J lost 2 bases, and 9 bases stayed unmatched. Germline V lookup: CDR1 SGHRS, CDR2 YFSETQ. The DNA for the CDR3 is TGCGCCAGCAGCCCCACAGGACAGGGGGGACCCTACGAGCAGTACTTC. Translation: CASSPTGQGGPYEQYF.

V gene TRBV2 combines with J gene TRBJ2-7, with 9 bases aligning to TRBD1. Unmatched junction bases numbered 6, after V lost 7 bases and J lost 5 bases. The CDR3 is 13 amino acids. Per the germline V gene, CDR1 is SNHLY and CDR2 is FYNNEI. CDR3 DNA sequence: TGTGCCAGCATGGGGACAGGGAGGGACGAGCAGTACTTC. It is translated as CASMGTGRDEQYF.

The rearrangement uses TRBV19 and TRBJ1-6, with TRBD1 as a possible D gene (6 bases). Germline CDR1 LNHDA, CDR2 SQIVND (reference sequence). The CDR3 totals 16 residues. Trimming removed 5 bases from V and 2 bases from J, with 13 bases in between. The CDR3 sequence: CASSSQGAPYNSPLHF. The CDR3 DNA follows: TGTGCCAGTAGTTCACAGGGAGCCCCCTATAATTCACCCCTCCACTTT.

The chain combines TRBV6-4 with TRBJ2-7; D unclear. The germline gives CDR1 MRHNA, CDR2 SNTAGT. V lost 8 bases and J lost 0, with 17 bases in between. The CDR3 consists of 15 residues. The CDR3: CASHNVRLPSYEQYF. CDR3 bases: TGTGCCAGCCATAATGTTAGATTACCCTCCTACGAGCAGTACTTC.

This clone appeared a single time. The CDR3 sequence is CAISESGGQETQYF. Written as DNA, the CDR3 is TGTGCCATCAGTGAGTCGGGAGGTCAAGAGACCCAGTACTTC. V is TRBV10-3 and J is TRBJ2-5, with D perhaps matching TRBD2 (6 bases). Trimming pared 0 bases from V and 2 bases from J, leaving 7 bases between. The CDR3 runs to 14 residues. Germline-derived CDR1 and CDR2 are ENHRY and SYGVKD.

V gene TRBV5-1 combines with J gene TRBJ2-7; 9 positions agree with TRBD2. CDR1 is SGHRS, CDR2 YFSETQ, per germline. With V trimmed by 2 bases and J by 0 bases, 6 bases remained unmatched. This CDR3 has 16 amino acids. CDR3 DNA sequence: TGCGCCAGCAGCTTTGTGCGGGGGGGCCCCTCCTACGAGCAGTACTTC. It yields the protein CASSFVRGGPSYEQYF.

This chain links TRBV2 with TRBJ2-7, with TRBD2 matching over 8 bases. V trimming: 3 bases; J trimming: 0 bases; junction bases outside the gene matches: 13. Germline V gene sequence: CDR1 SNHLY, CDR2 FYNNEI. The length of the CDR3 is 18 residues. The CDR3 region is CASSDPTGRTSPSYEQYF. CDR3 nucleotides: TGTGCCAGCAGTGACCCAACAGGCCGGACTAGCCCCTCCTACGAGCAGTACTTC.

The chain uses TRBV10-3 and TRBJ2-3, with 8 bases matching TRBD1. CDR1 ENHRY and CDR2 SYGVKD come from the germline V gene. J lost 2 bases, V lost 0 bases, and 1 base had no gene match. CDR3 size: 15 residues. DNA of the CDR3: TGTGCCATCAGTGAGTCTCAGGGGGCCACAGATACGCAGTATTTT. It translates to CAISESQGATDTQYF.

The rearrangement joins TRBV18 to TRBJ2-5, with D possibly being TRBD2 (6 bases). Trimming removed 0 bases at V and 2 bases at J, with 10 bases between. This CDR3 is 15 amino acids long. The germline CDR1 and CDR2 sequences are KGHSH and LQKENI. CDR3 in amino acids: CASSPPNGGQETQYF. CDR3 bases: TGTGCCAGCTCACCACCTAACGGGGGACAAGAGACCCAGTACTTC.

The chain recombines TRBV27 with TRBJ2-7; 8 bases are shared with TRBD1. The CDR3 runs 15 residues. Trimming removed 6 bases from V and 3 bases from J; junction bases left unmatched: 10. Germline V gene sequence: CDR1 MNHEY, CDR2 SMNVEV (reference sequence). CDR3 protein: CASSDAGGGRYEQYF. The CDR3 DNA reads as TGTGCCAGCAGCGACGCAGGGGGCGGTCGCTACGAGCAGTACTTC.

This chain links TRBV2 with TRBJ1-1; 7 bases are shared with TRBD1. The CDR3 is 15 residues long. In germline, CDR1 is SNHLY, CDR2 FYNNEI. The V and J ends lost 6 bases and 5 bases, in that order; junction bases with no gene match: 12. CDR3 residues: CASRIRATGLTEAFF. CDR3 in DNA: TGTGCCAGCAGGATAAGGGCGACAGGGCTGACTGAAGCTTTCTTT.

J is TRBJ2-5 and V is TRBV21-1; TRBD2, the table's D call, lacks a check against the DNA. TRBV21-1 is an annotated pseudogene. CDR3 size: 18 residues. CDR3 residues: CASSKEWTSGAIQETQYF. As DNA, the CDR3 is TGTGCCAGCAGCAAAGAGTGGACTAGCGGGGCTATCCAAGAGACCCAGTACTTC.

This clone was detected a few times. The V gene is TRBV2, the J gene TRBJ2-7; 7 positions match TRBD1. V was pared by 8 bases and J by 0 bases, with 4 bases of the junction left unmatched. Germline lookup yields CDR1 SNHLY and CDR2 FYNNEI. The CDR3 spans 13 residues. In nucleotides, the CDR3 is TGTGCCAGCGACAGGGTGGGCTCCTACGAGCAGTACTTC. Translated, it gives CASDRVGSYEQYF.

The V gene is TRBV19, the J gene TRBJ1-6, with 7 bases aligning to TRBD1. The CDR3 loop spans 16 amino acids. Looked up from germline, CDR1 is LNHDA and CDR2 is SQIVND (reference sequence). The junction had 7 bases not matched to a gene; V was cut back by 3 bases and J by 5 bases. Here the CDR3 DNA reads TGTGCCAGTAGTATCCCGACAGGGAAGGATAATTCACCCCTCCACTTT. The encoded protein is CASSIPTGKDNSPLHF. The complete variable domain, with remaining parts taken from reference TRBV19 and TRBJ1-6, reads DGGITQSPKYLFRKEGQNVTLSCEQNLNHDAMYWYRQDPGQGLRLIYYSQIVNDFQKGDIAEGYSVSREKKESFPLTVTSAQKNPTAFYLCASSIPTGKDNSPLHFGNGTRLTVT.

This sequence joins TRBV11-2 and TRBJ2-7, with 11 bases fitting TRBD2. This CDR3 is 16 amino acids long. CDR1 and CDR2 from the germline V gene are SGHAT and FQNNGV. J gave up 7 bases and V 4 bases, and 12 bases lay outside the gene matches. CDR3 residues: CASSSLRLAGPREQYF. CDR3 coding DNA: TGTGCCAGCAGCTCGCTCCGACTAGCGGGGCCTCGGGAGCAGTACTTC.

The rearrangement uses TRBV19 and TRBJ2-5; D is perhaps TRBD1 (6 bases). The CDR3 length is 13 residues. Germline V lookup: CDR1 LNHDA, CDR2 SQIVND (reference sequence). V was cut by 6 bases and J by 2 bases, with 10 bases left in between. CDR3 nucleotides: TGTGCCAGTAGCCCAGGACAGCAAGAGACCCAGTACTTC. Translated: CASSPGQQETQYF.

The chain couples TRBV10-3 to TRBJ2-5; a weak D match, TRBD1 (5 bases). Germline V gene sequence: CDR1 ENHRY, CDR2 SYGVKD. The V and J ends lost 2 bases and 3 bases respectively, with 10 bases between them. The CDR3 covers 14 residues. CDR3 region: CAISERQTEETQYF. The DNA of the CDR3 is TGTGCCATCAGTGAGAGACAGACTGAAGAGACCCAGTACTTC.

The chain couples TRBV6-5 to TRBJ1-5; TRBD1 might be the D (6 bases). V lost 4 bases, J lost 7 bases, and 11 bases lay in between. Germline CDR1 MNHEY, CDR2 SVGAGI. This CDR3 is built from 13 residues. The CDR3 DNA reads as TGTGCCAGCAGTTCGCAGGGGAAACAGCCCCAGCATTTT. Its translation is CASSSQGKQPQHF.